This TCR beta chain emerged from a study of blood T cell repertoires in COVID-19. In the original workflow: Scientists estimated how many nucleated cells there were by amplifying reference gene primers. The assay was immunoSEQ multiplex PCR, and TCRdb's table has in-frame clones only and misses some. V, J and clone size reflect that table, while D and trimming were determined from the DNA. The sample consists of about 250,000 clones, around 88% of them appearing once. The TCR comes from a man older than 75 with acute or convalescent COVID-19. Sequenced material: peripheral blood.

The CDR3 DNA sequence: TGTGCCAGCAGCCAAGTAAAGGGGGGACTACCCCTTAGCACAGATACGCAGTATTTT. As protein: CASSQVKGGLPLSTDTQYF. The rearrangement joins TRBV4-2 to TRBJ2-3, with a weak D call TRBD2 (7 bases). Trimming took off 1 base at V and 0 bases at J, with 20 bases between the two ends. In germline, CDR1 is LGHNA, CDR2 YNFKEQ. CDR3 length equals 19 residues.